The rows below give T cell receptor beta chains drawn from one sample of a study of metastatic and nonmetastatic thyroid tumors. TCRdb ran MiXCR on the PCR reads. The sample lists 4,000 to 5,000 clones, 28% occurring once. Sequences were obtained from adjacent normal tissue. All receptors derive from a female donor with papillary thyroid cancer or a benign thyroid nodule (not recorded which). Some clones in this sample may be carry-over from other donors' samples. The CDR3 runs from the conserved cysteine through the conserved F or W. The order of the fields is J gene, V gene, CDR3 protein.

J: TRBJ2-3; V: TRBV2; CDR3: CASSGDIGGATDTQYF
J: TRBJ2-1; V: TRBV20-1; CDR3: CSARGPLAANNEQFF
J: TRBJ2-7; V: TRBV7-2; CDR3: CASSLAASGGSYEQYF
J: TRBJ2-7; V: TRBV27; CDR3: CASSSAGVDPYEQYF
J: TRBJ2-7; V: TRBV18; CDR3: CASSPRGTTAEQYF
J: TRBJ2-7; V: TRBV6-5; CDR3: CASSLVGGYEQYF
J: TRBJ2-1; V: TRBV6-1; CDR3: CASSETDRVHEQFF
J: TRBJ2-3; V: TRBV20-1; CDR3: CSARYADTQYF
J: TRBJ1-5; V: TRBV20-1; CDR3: CSASHPGQLSNQPQHF
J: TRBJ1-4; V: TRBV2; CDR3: CASSEALLVSPPEKLFF
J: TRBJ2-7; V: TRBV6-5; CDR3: CASSYRTGAILYEQYF
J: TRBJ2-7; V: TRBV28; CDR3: CASGPPGLAACYEQYF
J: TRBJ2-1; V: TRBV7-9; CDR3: CASRVGTANEQFF
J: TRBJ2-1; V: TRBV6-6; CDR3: CASSSSRNEQFF
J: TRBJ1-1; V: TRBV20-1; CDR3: CSARGGSAPRAEAFF
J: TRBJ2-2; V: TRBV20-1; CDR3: CSASGAYTGELFF
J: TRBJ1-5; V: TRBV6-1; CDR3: CASSPARPGPQHF
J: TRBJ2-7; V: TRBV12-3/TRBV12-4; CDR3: CASSFRRGDEQYF
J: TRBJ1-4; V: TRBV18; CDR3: CASSPRENEKLFF
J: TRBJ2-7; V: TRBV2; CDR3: CASSVRRGAVEQYF
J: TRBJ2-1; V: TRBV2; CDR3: CASSETLGSNEQFF
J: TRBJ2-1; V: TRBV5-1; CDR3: CASSLTQGWANEQFF
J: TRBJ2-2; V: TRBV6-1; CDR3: CASRLGSTGELFF
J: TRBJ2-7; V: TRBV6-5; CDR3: CASSYGGEFYEQYF
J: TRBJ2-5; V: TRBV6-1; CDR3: CASTLLTSIYGTQYF
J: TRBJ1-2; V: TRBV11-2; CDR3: CASSSLTGNLAGGYTF
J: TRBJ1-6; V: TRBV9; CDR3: CASSVGAGLNSPLHF
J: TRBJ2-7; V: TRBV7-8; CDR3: CASSLARARGGSYEQYF
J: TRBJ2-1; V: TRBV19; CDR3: CASSIATGLSYNEQFF
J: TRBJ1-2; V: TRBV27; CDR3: CASRPGQARKGPYGYTF
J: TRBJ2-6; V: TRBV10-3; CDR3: CAISGGSAGANVLTF
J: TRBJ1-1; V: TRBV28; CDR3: CASSFVLLLRPNTEAIF
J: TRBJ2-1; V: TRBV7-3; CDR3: CASSFRQGVNNEQFF
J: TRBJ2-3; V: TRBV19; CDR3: CASGGGAWDTQYF
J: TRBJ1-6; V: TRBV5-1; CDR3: CASSLEYFRTGDNSPLHF
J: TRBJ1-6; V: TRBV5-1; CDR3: CASSLWGQGNSPLHF
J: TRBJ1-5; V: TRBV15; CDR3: CATSRGGGGSNQPQHF
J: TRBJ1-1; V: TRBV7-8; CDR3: CASSSGGGMNTEAFF
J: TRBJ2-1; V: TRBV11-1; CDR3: CASSPVSSYNEQFF
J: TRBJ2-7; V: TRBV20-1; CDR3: CSASRGTGSNDEQYF
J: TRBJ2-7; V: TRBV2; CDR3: CASYRDSSYEQYF
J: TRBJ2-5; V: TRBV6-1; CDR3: CASSRGPTSGGSQETQYF
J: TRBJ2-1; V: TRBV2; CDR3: CASSGAWTGAEQFF
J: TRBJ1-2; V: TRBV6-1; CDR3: CASAPGGNYGYTF
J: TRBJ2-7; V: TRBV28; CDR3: CASSLGSHYEQYF
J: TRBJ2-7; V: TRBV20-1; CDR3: CSARELQSILSYEKYF
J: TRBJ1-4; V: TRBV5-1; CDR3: CASSLDPQEKLFF
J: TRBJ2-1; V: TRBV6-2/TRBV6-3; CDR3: CASTKSAGGNEQFF
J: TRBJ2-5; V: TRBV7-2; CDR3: CASSRDRFQETQYF
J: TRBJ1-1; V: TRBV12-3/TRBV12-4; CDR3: CASSLTAAEAFF
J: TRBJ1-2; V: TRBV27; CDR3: CASSLSSAGRGGYTF
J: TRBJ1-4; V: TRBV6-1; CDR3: CASSPTKLFF